The 4 T cell receptor beta chains below were found in one sample sequenced in a study of T cell repertoires in cytomegalovirus infection. TCRdb used MiXCR to reprocess the reads, holding one entry per CDR3 protein. Counted here are more than 400,000 distinct CDR3 sequences, 26% occurring once; the ten biggest clones make up less than 15%. Sequences were obtained from PBMCs. The receptors were sampled from a human donor in good health (CMV status not recorded). Some clones in this sample may be carry-over from other donors' samples.

A single count supports this clonotype. This chain connects TRBV5-1 to TRBJ1-4; perhaps TRBD1 as D (5 bases). The ends were cut back, 4 bases at V and 4 bases at J, with 20 bases in the middle. Germline V CDR1 and CDR2: SGHRS, YFSETQ. The length of the CDR3 is 17 residues. This CDR3 is CASSLDGARGGNEKLFF. CDR3 coding DNA: TGCGCCAGCAGCCTTGACGGCGCAAGGGGTGGTAATGAAAAACTGTTTTTT.

This clonotype has only a few counts. CDR3 DNA sequence: TGTGCTAGTGGTTTGGTACCACTAGCGGGAGGGGAGCAGTTCTTC. This codes for CASGLVPLAGGEQFF. This chain connects TRBV12-5 to TRBJ2-1, with 13 bases fitting TRBD2. The germline V gene has CDR1 LGHNT and CDR2 FRNRAP. This CDR3 has 15 residues. Trimming took 0 bases from V and 10 from J; bases not matched to a gene: 3.

This clonotype was observed a handful of times. The chain uses TRBV7-9 and TRBJ2-7, with 13 bases fitting TRBD2. Trimming removed 4 bases from V and 6 bases from J; junction bases left unmatched: 6. Germline values: CDR1 SEHNR, CDR2 FQNEAQ (reference sequence). CDR3 size: 15 residues. CDR3 sequence reads: CASSSGTSGMREQYF. CDR3 nucleotide sequence: TGTGCCAGCAGCTCCGGGACTAGCGGGATGCGCGAGCAGTACTTC.

This clonotype was detected a few times. The chain uses TRBV7-8 and TRBJ2-3, with 10 bases matching TRBD2. The CDR3 extends over 14 amino acids. From germline, CDR1 is SGHVS and CDR2 FQNEAQ. V was clipped by 8 bases and J by 4 bases; unmatched bases: 6. CDR3: CASLAGGGSDTQYF. Here the CDR3 DNA reads TGTGCCAGCTTAGCGGGAGGTGGATCAGATACGCAGTATTTT.